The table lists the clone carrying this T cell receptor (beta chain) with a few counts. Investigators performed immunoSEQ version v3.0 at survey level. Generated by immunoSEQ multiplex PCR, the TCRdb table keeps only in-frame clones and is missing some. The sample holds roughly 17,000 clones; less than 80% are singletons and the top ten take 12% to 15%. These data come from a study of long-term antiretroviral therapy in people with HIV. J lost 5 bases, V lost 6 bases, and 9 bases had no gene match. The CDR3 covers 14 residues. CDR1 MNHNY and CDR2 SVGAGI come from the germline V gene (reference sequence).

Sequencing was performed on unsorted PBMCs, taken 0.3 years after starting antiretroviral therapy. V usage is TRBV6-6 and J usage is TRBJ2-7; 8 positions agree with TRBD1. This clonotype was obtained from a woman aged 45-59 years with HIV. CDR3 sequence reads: CASSVDRGRHEQYF. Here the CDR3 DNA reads TGTGCCAGCAGCGTTGACAGGGGAAGGCACGAGCAGTACTTC.